This record concerns one TCR beta chain sequence. The specificity of this receptor is unknown. Per-base qualities were not stored, and no clone one base away is much larger. This record comes from a study of cytomegalovirus exposure and HLA in healthy donors (dated by TCRdb to 2017 to 2019). Notes on the research overall: An earlier analysis of 587 of the donors reported about 290 Gb of sequence data and 100 million to 140 million unique TCR beta sequences from about 180 million T cells. A later genetic analysis used genome-wide SNP genotypes for about three fifths of the 666 donors, treating that subset as a discovery cohort. A separate validation cohort of 100 to 150 different subjects was used in addition to the roughly 670-subject first cohort. Alongside the repertoire data, information on donor age, sex, ethnicity and CMV serostatus was compiled. Rather than using new phenotypic data, the later analysis identified candidate immune exposures from TCR beta sequences and from how often those sequences occurred across donors. Roughly five DR-DQ haplotypes were handled as single units for association and clustering because linkage in the cohort was strong. The study used immunosequencing to profile the T cell repertoires of several hundred subjects and linked those repertoires to cytomegalovirus serostatus. The number of typed donors differed by locus: about 620-640 for A, B, C, DRB1 and DQB1; 500 to 550 for DQA1; 600 to 610 for DPA1; and roughly 450 for DPB1. Of the roughly 400 genotyped donors, roughly 80% were placed in the genetic ancestry cluster associated with self-reported Caucasian donors. Among some 410 genotyped donors of the cohort, an average of roughly 230,000 unique TCR beta nucleotide sequences was sequenced per donor, of which about 18% were non-productive. HLA typing covered class I and class II loci at four-digit resolution. The study aimed to test whether cataloging public T cell receptors could reveal signatures of past pathogen exposure. Every repertoire in the discovery cohort had been generated on one and the same sequencing platform. An earlier analysis of around 580 of the donors used high-throughput TCR beta sequencing to judge whether each TCR beta V gene segment behaved as functional or pseudogenic. An early release covering about 600 HLA-typed donors comprised about 320 gigabases of sequencing data and tens of millions of unique TCR sequences. In a later analysis, previously published TCR beta repertoires from 666 donors were re-analyzed and high-resolution HLA genotyping was added so that TCR occurrence patterns could be studied. To predict cytomegalovirus infection status, the study brought together high-throughput TCR immunosequencing, statistical association of individual TCRs with disease status, and machine learning. General findings and caveats noted by the study authors: In a later analysis, HLA-associated TCR beta chains were found to be more clonally expanded and to have lower generation probabilities than equally common non-associated chains. In a later genetic analysis, a missense DCLRE1C variant was associated with V-gene and J-gene trimming of TCR beta chains, and the association was replicated in an independent cohort. In a later analysis, over 15,000 TCR beta sequences were associated with specific HLA alleles at a false discovery rate of 0.05. The only immune exposure information available for the cohort was CMV serostatus. The cohort was sequenced for TCR beta chains only, and without alpha or paired-chain data the features that could be detected were limited. Roughly uniform sequencing depth across donors was assumed in presence/absence analyses, although this assumption may not hold. A later analysis reported that several top co-occurrence clusters appeared linked to parvovirus B19, influenza, CMV and Epstein-Barr virus. Because HLA typing was unavailable for some donors at each locus, only the typed subset was used in association tests. The study listed approximately 150 TCR beta chains as associated with cytomegalovirus. While some public TCRs were present in many individuals, most TCR sequences turned up only very rarely across donors. Three of the identified cytomegalovirus-associated TCR beta chains were confirmed in vitro to be specific for cytomegalovirus antigens. Because counts were too low, 15 to 20 rarely observed V segments, including chromosome 9 orphons, were excluded from the earlier analysis of some 590 of the donors. In a later analysis, the rate of TCR association differed among HLA loci, with DRB1 alleles having the most associated TCRs and HLA-C alleles having the fewest. A later genetic analysis reported fewer N-insertions in productive TCRs among donors in an Asian-associated ancestry cluster than the roughly 620-donor mean. A further reported finding was that TCR beta sequences accurately predicted the HLA-A and HLA-B alleles for most subjects in the first cohort. An earlier analysis of 587 of the donors showed that most TCR beta V segments appeared in productive rearrangements either about 87% or about 30% of the time, which broadly matched IMGT annotations. In both the original and validation cohorts, the classifier was reported to diagnose cytomegalovirus status with high specificity and sensitivity. Correlated functional status among segregating V segments might reflect linkage disequilibrium, but an unknown experimental factor could not be ruled out. Some IMGT-functional V segments, including TRBV6-2 and TRBV6-3, could not be told apart with the 87-base-pair reads, so those segments were excluded. The authors suggested that the approach could potentially be generalized to other disease states and immunological phenotypes. In a later analysis, most CMV-associated TCR beta chains were found to appear HLA-restricted, with HLA associations seemingly driven largely by CMV exposure. When HLA alleles, especially DR and DQ, strongly co-occurred, attributing TCR associations to individual alleles was difficult. A cluster of highly shared sequence variants was judged likely to represent a technical artifact of the sequencing pipeline.

The method behind the library was the immunoSEQ multiplex PCR assay. For the multiplex PCR, a mixture combining 60 forward primers for TCR Vbeta segments and 13 reverse primers for TCR Jbeta segments was used. A multiplex PCR assay on genomic DNA amplified the CDR3 region of rearranged TCR beta genes. Amplified TCR beta libraries were sequenced as 87-base-pair reads on the Illumina HiSeq System. Regarding the original processing steps: In a later analysis, tens of millions of unique TCR beta chains were counted across the 650 to 700 repertoires, and approximately 9.9 million of these chains were shared by at least two donors. Raw reads were error-corrected and collapsed into unique sequences with a nearest-neighbor algorithm that merged closely related sequences to remove PCR and sequencing errors. To assign V, D and J gene segments, CDR3 sequences were aligned to IMGT reference sequences. Each retained sequence needed at least a six-nucleotide match to both a V gene segment and a J gene segment. A rearrangement counted as productive if the CDR3 had no stop codons and remained in frame with V and J, and every other rearrangement counted as non-productive. Following IMGT convention, CDR3 was defined as the stretch from the second conserved V-encoded cysteine up to the conserved J-encoded phenylalanine. The earlier analysis of about 610 of the donors excluded any sequence lacking an unambiguous match to a single V gene segment. An earlier analysis of roughly 590 of the donors called V segments functional above 56.7% productive rearrangements and segregating when the between-donor standard deviation exceeded 5%. A statistical classification framework was developed to diagnose cytomegalovirus status using the catalog of TCR beta chain sequences. In a later analysis, V and J genes were assigned by comparing TCR nucleotide sequences against IMGT/GENE-DB human TR gene sequences. A later analysis assigned CDR3 sequences and most-parsimonious VDJ recombination scenarios with the TCRdist pipeline. A later analysis defined each TCR beta chain by its CDR3 amino acid sequence plus V-gene family, and excluded reads lacking a unique V-gene family. In a later analysis, 550 to 650 highly shared, low-generation-probability nucleotide sequences were removed to address suspected cross-contamination and a sequencing artifact. A later analysis calculated a clonal expansion index for each public chain from normalized within-repertoire ranks of inferred template counts. In a later analysis, generation probabilities were computed using a VDJ recombination model fitted to out-of-frame rearrangements, and the results were checked against IGoR. In a later analysis, TCR-TCR, TCR-HLA and TCR-CMV co-occurrence was scored with hypergeometric tests, and a repertoire-size bias correction was applied to TCR pairs. In a later analysis, false discovery rates were estimated by permuting HLA or CMV assignments 20 times. In a later analysis, co-occurring TCRs were grouped using DBSCAN, and TCRdist sequence similarity was added for clustering within HLA-allele-positive subsets. Repertoires with fewer than 30,000 or more than 120,000 public chains, plus five repertoires with anomalous nucleotide sharing, were excluded from co-occurrence clustering. In its TCRdb copy, this immuneACCESS table keeps in-frame sequences only and misses some clones. Where compared with another copy, unresolved V genes explain less than half of these, and the others have no known cause. The V and J calls and clone size were taken over from that table, and D and trimming were inferred from the DNA. The sample records roughly 150,000 clones, roughly 67% of which are singletons. The leading ten clones occupy approximately 5.1% of the sample.

The germline V gene (reference sequence) sets CDR1 to MNHEY and CDR2 to SMNVEV. Counted from cysteine to phenylalanine, this CDR3 has 14 amino acids. Kept here is only the CDR3 DNA, which spans 42 bases and is read in frame from base 1. V was cut back by 6 bases and J by 5 bases, leaving a gap of 14 bases between them. The cohort was made up of about 670 healthy bone marrow donors. At the time of sampling, all cohort members were nominally healthy, though unrecorded immune exposures were likely present. The donor tested CMV seropositive and was one of the 289 seropositive cohort members. A peripheral blood sample was provided by each donor, and peripheral blood mononuclear cells were used for TCR beta sequencing. Genomic DNA was extracted from the blood cell samples with the Qiagen DNeasy Blood Extraction Kit.

Sequencing input: PBMCs. The origin of this receptor is a woman between 18 and 30 years old in good health and CMV-seropositive. The V and J genes are TRBV27 and TRBJ1-5; the D region possibly corresponds to TRBD1 (6 bases align). In nucleotides, the sequence is TGTGCCAGCAGACCCACAGGGCCATATCAGCCCCAGCATTTT. This translates into CASRPTGPYQPQHF.